The clone carrying this TCR beta chain was picked up one time. Living in roughly 25 US areas, the participants were between about 18 and 95 years of age. Grouping used clinical history reported by participants in a survey and questionnaire. Germline V gene lookup returns CDR1 SGHVS and CDR2 FNYEAQ. Trimming left V 1 base short and J 6 bases short, with 10 bases between. This CDR3 is 13 amino acids long. Profiling relied on immunoSEQ multiplex PCR, and the TCRdb table lists in-frame clones only, not all of them. The sample yields 310,000 or so clones, about 90% seen once. The data originate from a study of blood T cell repertoires in COVID-19. Study-wide background: Italy, Spain and the United States were the sources of the convalescent and acute COVID-19 samples. T cells, B-cell-depleted T cells, or PBMCs provided the cDNA or gDNA that served as material.

The sequencing input was PBMCs or T cells enriched from blood (not recorded which). This sequence was found in a woman between 18 and 29 years old with acute COVID-19. The chain uses TRBV7-6 and TRBJ2-7; tentatively, D is TRBD2 (5 bases). The CDR3 is CASSLVGVGEQYF. The DNA of the CDR3 is TGTGCCAGCAGCTTAGTCGGGGTCGGCGAGCAGTACTTC.